This TCR beta chain appears in the sequencing data of a study of cytomegalovirus exposure and HLA in healthy donors. Turning to the study itself: In a previous analysis, around 120 million unique TCR beta sequences were found from some 180 million T cells.

The PCR had 60 Vbeta and 13 Jbeta primers. Method: immunoSEQ multiplex PCR; TCRdb's copy keeps in-frame clones and lacks some. Among roughly 170,000 clones listed, around 80% were seen once. This clone came up a few times. Antigen: not known. Whole-study findings and limits: Later analysis showed TCR association rates varying by HLA locus, highest for DRB1 and lowest for HLA-C.

Source material: PBMCs. The TCR originated in a woman aged 45 to 65 in good health and CMV-seropositive.

The CDR3 DNA sequence: TGTGCCAGCAGTTATCGAACAGGCCCCTATGGCTACACCTTC. Protein: CASSYRTGPYGYTF. The chain carries TRBV6-5 and TRBJ1-2, with D perhaps matching TRBD1 (5 bases). Germline CDR1 and CDR2: MNHEY and SVGAGI. The germline V and J ends were trimmed by 3 bases and 4 bases, with 12 bases remaining between them. CDR3 length: 14 residues.